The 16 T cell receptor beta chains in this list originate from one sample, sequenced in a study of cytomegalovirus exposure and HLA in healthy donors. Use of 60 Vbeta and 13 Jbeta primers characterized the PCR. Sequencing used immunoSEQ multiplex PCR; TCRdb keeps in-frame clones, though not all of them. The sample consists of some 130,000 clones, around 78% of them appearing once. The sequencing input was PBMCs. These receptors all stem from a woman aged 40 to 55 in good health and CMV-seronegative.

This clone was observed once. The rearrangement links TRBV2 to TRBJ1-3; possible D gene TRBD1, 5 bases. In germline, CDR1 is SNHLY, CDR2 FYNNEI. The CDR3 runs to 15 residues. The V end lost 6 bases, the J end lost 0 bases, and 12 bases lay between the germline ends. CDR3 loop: CASSSDSASGNTIYF. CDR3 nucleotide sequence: TGTGCCAGCAGCAGTGACAGCGCCTCTGGAAACACCATATATTTT.

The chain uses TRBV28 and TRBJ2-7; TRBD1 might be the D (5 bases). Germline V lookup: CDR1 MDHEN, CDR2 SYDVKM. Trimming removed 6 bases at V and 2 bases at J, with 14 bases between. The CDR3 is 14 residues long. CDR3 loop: CASRLTDPTYEQYF. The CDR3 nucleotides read TGTGCCAGCAGGCTGACAGATCCTACCTACGAGCAGTACTTC.

This chain's CDR3 is CASTPRGSRQPQHF. DNA of the CDR3: TGTGCCAGCACTCCTAGGGGGAGCAGGCAGCCCCAGCATTTT. The V gene is TRBV6-6, the J gene TRBJ1-5, with D maybe TRBD1 (6 bases). There are 14 residues in the CDR3. Deletions cut 7 bases from V and 7 bases from J, with 17 bases between. Germline V gene lookup returns CDR1 MNHNY and CDR2 SVGAGI (reference sequence).

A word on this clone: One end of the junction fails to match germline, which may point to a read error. In nucleotides, the CDR3 is TGCACCAGCAGCCAAGAGAGGACAGGGCTCTACGAGCAGTACTTC. The encoded protein is CTSSQERTGLYEQYF. The chain recombines TRBV4-1 with TRBJ2-7, with 8 bases fitting TRBD1. Germline V gene lookup returns CDR1 MGHRA and CDR2 YSYEKL. This CDR3 region has 15 residues.

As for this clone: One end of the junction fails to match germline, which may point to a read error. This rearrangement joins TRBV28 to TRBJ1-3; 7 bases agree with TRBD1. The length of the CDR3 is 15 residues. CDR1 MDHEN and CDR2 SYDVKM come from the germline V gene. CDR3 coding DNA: TGTGCCAGCAGCTTATCGACAGGGAACGGAAACACCATATATTTT. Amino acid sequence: CASSLSTGNGNTIYF.

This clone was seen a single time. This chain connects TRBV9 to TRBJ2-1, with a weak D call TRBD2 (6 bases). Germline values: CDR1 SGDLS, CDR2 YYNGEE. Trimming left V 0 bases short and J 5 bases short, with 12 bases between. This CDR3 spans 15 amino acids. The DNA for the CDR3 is TGTGCCAGCAGCGTAGGGGGTGGGGGGAACAATGAGCAGTTCTTC. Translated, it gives CASSVGGGGNNEQFF.

CDR3 nucleotide sequence: TGTGCCAGTAGTATATCTCTCCTGGCAGGCTACAATGAGCAGTTCTTC. Translating it yields CASSISLLAGYNEQFF. The rearrangement links TRBV19 to TRBJ2-1; D is unclear. This CDR3 spans 16 amino acids. From germline, CDR1 is LNHDA and CDR2 SQIVND (reference sequence). Trimming stripped 2 bases from V and 3 bases from J, with 14 bases between.

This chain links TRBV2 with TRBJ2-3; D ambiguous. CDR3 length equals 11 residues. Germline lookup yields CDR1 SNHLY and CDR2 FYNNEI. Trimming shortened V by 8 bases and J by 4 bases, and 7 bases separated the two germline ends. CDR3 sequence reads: CASGSPDTQYF. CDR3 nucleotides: TGTGCCAGCGGTAGTCCAGATACGCAGTATTTT.

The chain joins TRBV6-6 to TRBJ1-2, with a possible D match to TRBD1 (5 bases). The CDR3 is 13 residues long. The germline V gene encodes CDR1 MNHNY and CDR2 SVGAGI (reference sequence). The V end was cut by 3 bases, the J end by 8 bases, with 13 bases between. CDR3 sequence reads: CASSYDSLGGYTF. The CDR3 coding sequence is TGTGCCAGCAGTTATGACAGCTTGGGGGGCTACACCTTC.

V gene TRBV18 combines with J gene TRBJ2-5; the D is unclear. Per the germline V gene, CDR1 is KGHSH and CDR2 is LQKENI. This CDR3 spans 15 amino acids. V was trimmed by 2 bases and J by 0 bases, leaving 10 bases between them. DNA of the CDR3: TGTGCCAGCTCACCAGCTGGAGCGTACCAAGAGACCCAGTACTTC. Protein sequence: CASSPAGAYQETQYF. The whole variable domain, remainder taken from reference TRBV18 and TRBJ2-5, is NAGVMQNPRHLVRRRGQEARLRCSPMKGHSHVYWYRQLPEEGLKFMVYLQKENIIDESGMPKERFSAEFPKEGPSILRIQQVVRGDSAAYFCASSPAGAYQETQYFGPGTRLLVL.

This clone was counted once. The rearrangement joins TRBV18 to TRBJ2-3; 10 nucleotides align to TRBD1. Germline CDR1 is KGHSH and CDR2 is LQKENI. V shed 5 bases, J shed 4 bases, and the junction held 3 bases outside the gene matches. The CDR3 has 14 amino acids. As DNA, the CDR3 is TGTGCCAGCTCAAAGACAGGGGGCGCAGATACGCAGTATTTT. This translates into CASSKTGGADTQYF.

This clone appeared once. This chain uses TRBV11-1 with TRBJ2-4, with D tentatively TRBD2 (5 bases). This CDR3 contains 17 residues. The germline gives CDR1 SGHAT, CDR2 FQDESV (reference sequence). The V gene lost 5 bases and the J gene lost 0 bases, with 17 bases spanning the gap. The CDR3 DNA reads TGTGCCAGCAGCCCAGTGCGGGTTGGACTAGCCAAAAACATTCAGTACTTC. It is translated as CASSPVRVGLAKNIQYF.

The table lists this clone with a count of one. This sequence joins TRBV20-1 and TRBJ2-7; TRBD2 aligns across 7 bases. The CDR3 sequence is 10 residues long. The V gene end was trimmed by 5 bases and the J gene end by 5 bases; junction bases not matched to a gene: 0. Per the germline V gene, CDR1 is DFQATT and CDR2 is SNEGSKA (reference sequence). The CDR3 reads CSAGRDEQYF. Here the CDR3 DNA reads TGCAGTGCTGGGAGGGACGAGCAGTACTTC.

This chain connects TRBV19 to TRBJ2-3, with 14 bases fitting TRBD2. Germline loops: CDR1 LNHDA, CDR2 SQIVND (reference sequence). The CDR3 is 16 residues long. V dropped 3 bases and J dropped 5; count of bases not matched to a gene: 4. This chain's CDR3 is CASSIRTSGGQDTQYF. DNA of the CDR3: TGTGCCAGTAGTATTCGGACTAGCGGGGGGCAAGATACGCAGTATTTT.

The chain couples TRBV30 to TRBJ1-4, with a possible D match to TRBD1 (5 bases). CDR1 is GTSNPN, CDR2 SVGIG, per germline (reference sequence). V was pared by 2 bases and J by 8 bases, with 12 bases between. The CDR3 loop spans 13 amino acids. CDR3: CAWSSGAEEKLFF. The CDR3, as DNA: TGTGCCTGGAGTTCTGGGGCAGAAGAAAAACTGTTTTTT. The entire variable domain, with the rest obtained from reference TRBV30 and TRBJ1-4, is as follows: SQTIHQWPATLVQPVGSPLSLECTVEGTSNPNLYWYRQAAGRGLQLLFYSVGIGQISSEVPQNLSASRPQDRQFILSSKKLLLSDSGFYLCAWSSGAEEKLFFGSGTQLSVL.

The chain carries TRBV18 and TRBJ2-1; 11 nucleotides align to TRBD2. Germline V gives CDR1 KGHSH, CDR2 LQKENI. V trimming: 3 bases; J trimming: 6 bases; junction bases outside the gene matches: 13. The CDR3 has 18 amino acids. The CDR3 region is CASSPPGLAAIWGNEQFF. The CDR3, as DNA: TGTGCCAGCTCACCTCCGGGACTAGCGGCTATATGGGGCAATGAGCAGTTCTTC.